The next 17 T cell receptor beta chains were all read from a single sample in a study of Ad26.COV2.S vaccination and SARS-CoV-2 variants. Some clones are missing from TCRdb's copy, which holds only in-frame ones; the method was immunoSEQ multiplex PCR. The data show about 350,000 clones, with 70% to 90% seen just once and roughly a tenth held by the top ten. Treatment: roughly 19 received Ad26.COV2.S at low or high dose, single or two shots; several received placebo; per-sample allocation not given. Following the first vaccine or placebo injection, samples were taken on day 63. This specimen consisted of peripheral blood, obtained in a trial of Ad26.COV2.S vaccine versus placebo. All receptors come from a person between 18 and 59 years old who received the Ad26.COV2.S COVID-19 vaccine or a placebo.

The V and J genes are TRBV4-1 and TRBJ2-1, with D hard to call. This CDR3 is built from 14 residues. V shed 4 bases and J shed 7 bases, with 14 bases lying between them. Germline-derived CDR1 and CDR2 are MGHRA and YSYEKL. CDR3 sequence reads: CASSRGRAENEQFF. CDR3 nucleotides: TGCGCCAGCAGCCGAGGCCGGGCCGAGAATGAGCAGTTCTTC.

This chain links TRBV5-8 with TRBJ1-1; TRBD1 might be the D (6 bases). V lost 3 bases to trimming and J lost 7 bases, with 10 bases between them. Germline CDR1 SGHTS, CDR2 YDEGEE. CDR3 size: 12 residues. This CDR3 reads CASSWGGGEAFF. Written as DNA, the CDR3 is TGTGCCAGCAGCTGGGGGGGCGGTGAAGCTTTCTTT.

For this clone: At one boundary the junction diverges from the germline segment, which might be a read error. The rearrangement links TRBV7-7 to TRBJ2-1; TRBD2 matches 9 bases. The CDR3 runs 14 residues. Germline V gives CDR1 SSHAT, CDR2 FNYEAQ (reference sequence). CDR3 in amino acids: CASSFSSGENEQFF. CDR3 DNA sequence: TGTGCTAGCAGCTTCTCTAGCGGGGAAAATGAGCAGTTCTTC.

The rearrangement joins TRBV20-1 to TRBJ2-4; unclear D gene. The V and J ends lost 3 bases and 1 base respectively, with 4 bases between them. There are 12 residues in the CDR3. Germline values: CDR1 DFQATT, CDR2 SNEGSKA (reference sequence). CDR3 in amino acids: CSASNAKNIQYF. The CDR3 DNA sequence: TGCAGTGCTAGTAACGCCAAAAACATTCAGTACTTC.

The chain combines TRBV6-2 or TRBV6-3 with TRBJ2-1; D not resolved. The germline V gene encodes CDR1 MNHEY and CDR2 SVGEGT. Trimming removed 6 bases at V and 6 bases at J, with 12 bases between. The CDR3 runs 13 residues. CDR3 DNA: TGTGCCAGCAGCCCCCCCCCTGGCAATGAGCAGTTCTTC. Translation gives CASSPPPGNEQFF.

CDR3 nucleotide sequence: TGTGCCAGCAGTTTTCGGCTGACCGGGGAGCTGTTTTTT. Its translation is CASSFRLTGELFF. The rearrangement links TRBV28 to TRBJ2-2; D is ambiguous. The V gene's germline CDR1 is MDHEN and CDR2 SYDVKM. This CDR3 has 13 amino acids. V lost 3 bases, J lost 5 bases, and 7 bases lay in between.

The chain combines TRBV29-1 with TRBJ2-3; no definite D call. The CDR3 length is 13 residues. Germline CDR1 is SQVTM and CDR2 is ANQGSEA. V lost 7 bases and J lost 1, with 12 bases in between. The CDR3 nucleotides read TGCAGCGGGTTATTAGAGGGCACAGATACGCAGTATTTT. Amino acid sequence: CSGLLEGTDTQYF.

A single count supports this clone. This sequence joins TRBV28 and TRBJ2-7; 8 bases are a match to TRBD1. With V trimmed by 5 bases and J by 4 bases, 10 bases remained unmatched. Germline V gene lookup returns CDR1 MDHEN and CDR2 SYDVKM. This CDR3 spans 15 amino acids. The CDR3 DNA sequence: TGTGCCAGCAGTCTCCGAGGACAGGGAAGATACGAGCAGTACTTC. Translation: CASSLRGQGRYEQYF. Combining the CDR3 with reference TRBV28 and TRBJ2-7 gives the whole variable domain DVKVTQSSRYLVKRTGEKVFLECVQDMDHENMFWYRQDPGLGLRLIYFSYDVKMKEKGDIPEGYSVSREKKERFSLILESASTNQTSMYLCASSLRGQGRYEQYFGPGTRLTVT.

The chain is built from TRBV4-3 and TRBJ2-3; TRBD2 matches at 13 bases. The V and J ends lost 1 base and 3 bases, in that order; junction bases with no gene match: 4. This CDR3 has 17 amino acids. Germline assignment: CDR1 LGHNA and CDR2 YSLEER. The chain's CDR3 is CASSQGTSGRGTDTQYF. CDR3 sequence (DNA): TGCGCCAGCAGCCAAGGGACTAGCGGGAGAGGAACAGATACGCAGTATTTT.

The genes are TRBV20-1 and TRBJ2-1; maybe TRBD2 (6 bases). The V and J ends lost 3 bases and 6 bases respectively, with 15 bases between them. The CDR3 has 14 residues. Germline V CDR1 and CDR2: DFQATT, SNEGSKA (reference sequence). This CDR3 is CSASAGPNLNEQFF. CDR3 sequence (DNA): TGCAGTGCTAGTGCGGGACCGAACCTCAATGAGCAGTTCTTC.

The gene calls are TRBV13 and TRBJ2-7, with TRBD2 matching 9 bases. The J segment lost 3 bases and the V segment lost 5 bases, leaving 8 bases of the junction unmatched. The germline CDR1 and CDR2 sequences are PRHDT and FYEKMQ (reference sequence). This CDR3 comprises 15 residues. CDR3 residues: CASSPSGEGLYEQYF. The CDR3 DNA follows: TGTGCCAGCAGCCCTAGCGGGGAAGGACTCTACGAGCAGTACTTC.

The DNA of the CDR3 is TGTGCCAGCAGCTTGGACAGGGGTTATGAAAAACTGTTTTTT. It translates to CASSLDRGYEKLFF. This chain connects TRBV11-2 to TRBJ1-4; TRBD1 matches 9 bases. CDR1 is SGHAT, CDR2 FQNNGV, per germline. The CDR3 runs to 14 residues. V lost 3 bases and J lost 6; bases outside the gene matches: 2. The whole variable domain, remainder taken from reference TRBV11-2 and TRBJ1-4, is EAGVAQSPRYKIIEKRQSVAFWCNPISGHATLYWYQQILGQGPKLLIQFQNNGVVDDSQLPKDRFSAERLKGVDSTLKIQPAKLEDSAVYLCASSLDRGYEKLFFGSGTQLSVL.

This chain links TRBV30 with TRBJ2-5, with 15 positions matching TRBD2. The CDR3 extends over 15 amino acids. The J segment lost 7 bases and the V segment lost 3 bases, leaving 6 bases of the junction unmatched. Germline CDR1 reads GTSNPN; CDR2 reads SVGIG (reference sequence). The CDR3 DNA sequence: TGTGCCTGGAGAGGACTAGCGGGAGGGCCCGTGACCCAGTACTTC. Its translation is CAWRGLAGGPVTQYF.

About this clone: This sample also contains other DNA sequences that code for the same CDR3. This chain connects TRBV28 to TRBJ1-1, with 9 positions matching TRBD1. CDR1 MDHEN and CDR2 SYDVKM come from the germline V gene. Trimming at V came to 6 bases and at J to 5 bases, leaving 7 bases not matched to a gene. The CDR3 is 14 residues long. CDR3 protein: CASRPGQGGTEAFF. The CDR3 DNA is TGTGCCAGCAGACCGGGACAGGGAGGGACTGAAGCTTTCTTT.

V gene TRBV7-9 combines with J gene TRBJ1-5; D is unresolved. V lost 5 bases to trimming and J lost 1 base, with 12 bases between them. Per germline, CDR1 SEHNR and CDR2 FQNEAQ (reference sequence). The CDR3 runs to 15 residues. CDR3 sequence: CASSPSPNSNQPQHF. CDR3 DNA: TGTGCCAGCAGCCCCTCCCCTAACAGCAATCAGCCCCAGCATTTT. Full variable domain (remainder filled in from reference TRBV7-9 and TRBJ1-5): DTGVSQNPRHKITKRGQNVTFRCDPISEHNRLYWYRQTLGQGPEFLTYFQNEAQLEKSRLLSDRFSAERPKGSFSTLEIQRTEQGDSAMYLCASSPSPNSNQPQHFGDGTRLSIL.

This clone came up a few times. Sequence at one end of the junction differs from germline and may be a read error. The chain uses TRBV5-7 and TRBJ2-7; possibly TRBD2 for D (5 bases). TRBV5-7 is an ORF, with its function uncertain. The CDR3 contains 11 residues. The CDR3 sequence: CASSSRQERDF. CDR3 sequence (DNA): TGTGCCAGCAGCTCCCGACAAGAGAGGGACTTC.

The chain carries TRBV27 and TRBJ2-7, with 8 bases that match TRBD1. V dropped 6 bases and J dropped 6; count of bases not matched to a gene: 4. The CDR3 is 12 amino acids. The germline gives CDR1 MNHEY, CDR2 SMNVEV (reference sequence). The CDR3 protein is CASRAGGLEQYF. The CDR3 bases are TGTGCCAGCAGAGCAGGGGGCCTCGAGCAGTACTTC.